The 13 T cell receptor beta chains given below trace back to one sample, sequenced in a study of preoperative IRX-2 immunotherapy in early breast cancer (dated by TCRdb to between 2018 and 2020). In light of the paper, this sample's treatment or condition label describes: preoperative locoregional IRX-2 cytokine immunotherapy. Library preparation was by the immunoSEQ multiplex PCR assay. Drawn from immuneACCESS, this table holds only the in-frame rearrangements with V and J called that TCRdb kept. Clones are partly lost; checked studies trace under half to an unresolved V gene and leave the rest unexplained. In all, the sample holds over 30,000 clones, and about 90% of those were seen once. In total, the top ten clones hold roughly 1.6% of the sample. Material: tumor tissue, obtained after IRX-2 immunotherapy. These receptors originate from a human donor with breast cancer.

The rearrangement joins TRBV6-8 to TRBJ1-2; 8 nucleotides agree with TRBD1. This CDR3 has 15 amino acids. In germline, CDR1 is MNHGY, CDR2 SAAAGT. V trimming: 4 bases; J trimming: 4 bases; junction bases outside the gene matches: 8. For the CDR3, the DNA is TGTGCCAGCAGTTTGGGGACAGGACTACTCTATGGCTACACCTTC. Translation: CASSLGTGLLYGYTF.

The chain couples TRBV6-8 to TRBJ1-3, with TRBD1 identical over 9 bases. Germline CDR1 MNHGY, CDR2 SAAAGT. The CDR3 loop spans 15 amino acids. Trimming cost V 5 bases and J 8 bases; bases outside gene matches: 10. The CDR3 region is CASSETGGIWDTIYF. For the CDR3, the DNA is TGTGCCAGCAGTGAGACAGGGGGGATTTGGGACACCATATATTTT.

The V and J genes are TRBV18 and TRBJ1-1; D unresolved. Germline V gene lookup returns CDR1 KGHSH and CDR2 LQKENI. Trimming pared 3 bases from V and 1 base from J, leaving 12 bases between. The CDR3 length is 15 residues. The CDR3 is CASSPLRATNTEAFF. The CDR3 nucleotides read TGTGCCAGCTCACCTCTTCGGGCAACGAACACTGAAGCTTTCTTT.

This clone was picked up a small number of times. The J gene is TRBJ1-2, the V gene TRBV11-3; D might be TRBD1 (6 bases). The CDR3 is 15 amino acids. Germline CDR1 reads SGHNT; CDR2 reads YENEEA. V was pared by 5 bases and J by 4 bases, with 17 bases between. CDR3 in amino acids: CASSHQLGQIYGYTF. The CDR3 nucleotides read TGTGCCAGCAGCCATCAATTAGGACAGATCTATGGCTACACCTTC.

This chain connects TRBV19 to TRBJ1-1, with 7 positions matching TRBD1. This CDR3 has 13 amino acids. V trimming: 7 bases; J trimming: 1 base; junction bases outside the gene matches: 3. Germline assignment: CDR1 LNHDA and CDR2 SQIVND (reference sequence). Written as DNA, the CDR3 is TGTGCCAGTAAAGACAGGGAGAACACTGAAGCTTTCTTT. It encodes CASKDRENTEAFF.

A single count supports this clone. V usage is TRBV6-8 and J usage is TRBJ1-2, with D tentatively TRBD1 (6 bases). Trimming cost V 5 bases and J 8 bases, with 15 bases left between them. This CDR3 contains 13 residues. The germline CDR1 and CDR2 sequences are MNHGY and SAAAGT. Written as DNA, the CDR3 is TGTGCCAGCAGTCGGGACACGGTCGACGGCTACACCTTC. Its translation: CASSRDTVDGYTF.

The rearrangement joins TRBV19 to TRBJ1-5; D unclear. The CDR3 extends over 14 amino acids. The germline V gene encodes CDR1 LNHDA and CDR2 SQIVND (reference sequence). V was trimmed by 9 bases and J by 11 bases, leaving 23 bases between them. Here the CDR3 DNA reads TGTGCCAGCGCCGTGCCGGGCGTCCTTAAGTCCCAGCATTTT. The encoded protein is CASAVPGVLKSQHF.

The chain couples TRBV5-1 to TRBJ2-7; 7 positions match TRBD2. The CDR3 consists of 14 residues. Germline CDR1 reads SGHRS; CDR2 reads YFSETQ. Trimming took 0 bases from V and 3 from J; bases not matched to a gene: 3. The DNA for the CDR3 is TGCGCCAGCAGCTTGGAGGGCGGGGGCTACGAGCAGTACTTC. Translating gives CASSLEGGGYEQYF.

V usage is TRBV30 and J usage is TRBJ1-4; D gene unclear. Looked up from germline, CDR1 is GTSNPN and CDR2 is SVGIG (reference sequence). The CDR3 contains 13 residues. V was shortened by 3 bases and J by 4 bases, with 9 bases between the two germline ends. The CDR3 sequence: CAWRPQRNEKLFF. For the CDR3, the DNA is TGTGCCTGGAGACCACAGCGTAATGAAAAACTGTTTTTT.

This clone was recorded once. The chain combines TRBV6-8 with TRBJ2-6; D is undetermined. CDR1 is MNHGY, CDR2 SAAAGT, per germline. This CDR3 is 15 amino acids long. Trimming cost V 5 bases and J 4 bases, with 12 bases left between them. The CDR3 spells CASSEAHDGANVLTF. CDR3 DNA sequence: TGTGCCAGCAGTGAGGCGCACGACGGGGCCAACGTCCTGACTTTC.

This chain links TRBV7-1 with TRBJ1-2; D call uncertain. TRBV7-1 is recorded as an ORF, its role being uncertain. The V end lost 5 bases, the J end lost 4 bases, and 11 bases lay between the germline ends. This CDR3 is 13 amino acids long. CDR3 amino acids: CASSQDLPYGYTF. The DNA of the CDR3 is TGTGCCAGCAGCCAGGACCTTCCCTATGGCTACACCTTC.

The CDR3 DNA sequence: TGCGCCAGCTCTCCGGACAGAGTGAACACTGAAGCTTTCTTT. It is translated as CASSPDRVNTEAFF. J is TRBJ1-1 and V is TRBV5-1; the D gene is possibly TRBD1 (6 bases). This CDR3 has 14 residues. V shed 7 bases and J shed 0 bases, with 13 bases lying between them. The V gene's germline CDR1 is SGHRS and CDR2 YFSETQ.

CDR3 bases: TGTGCCAGCAGCGCAGACCCCGCTGCCGAGCAGTTCTTC. Its translation: CASSADPAAEQFF. The chain combines TRBV7-1 with TRBJ2-1; D call uncertain. Being an ORF, TRBV7-1 has a function that is uncertain. V shed 5 bases and J shed 10 bases, with 15 bases lying between them. CDR3 length: 13 amino acids.